These 24 T cell receptor beta chains originate from one sample sequenced in a study of cytotoxic CD8 clonotypes in ibrutinib-treated CLL. The assay was immunoSEQ multiplex PCR, and TCRdb's table has in-frame clones only and misses some. The repertoire includes approximately 91,000 clones, about 76% of them detected once, and nearly 5% sits in the top ten. Sequenced here: PBMCs, sampled after 12 months of ibrutinib treatment. The receptor set was obtained from a human donor with chronic lymphocytic leukemia.

The V call is TRBV5-1, the J call TRBJ1-5; no firm D call. The germline V gene encodes CDR1 SGHRS and CDR2 YFSETQ. The CDR3 extends over 13 amino acids. Trimming cost V 4 bases and J 2 bases, with 7 bases left between them. The CDR3 is CASSPTGNQPQHF. As DNA, the CDR3 is TGCGCCAGCAGCCCCACGGGCAATCAGCCCCAGCATTTT.

This clone has more than one count but fewer than ten. The rearrangement uses TRBV7-8 and TRBJ1-1; D ambiguous. CDR1 and CDR2 (germline): SGHVS, FQNEAQ. Trimming took 1 base from V and 4 from J, leaving 7 bases between them. The CDR3 loop spans 13 amino acids. The CDR3 coding sequence is TGTGCCAGCAGCTTAGGCCGTGTCACTGAAGCTTTCTTT. The encoded protein is CASSLGRVTEAFF.

V and J are TRBV6-4 and TRBJ1-2; TRBD1 agrees at 8 bases. This CDR3 is built from 14 residues. CDR1 and CDR2 (germline): MRHNA, SNTAGT. The trim removed 4 bases at V and 7 bases at J, leaving 8 bases unmatched. CDR3 in amino acids: CASSATGGIGGYTF. The CDR3 nucleotides are TGTGCCAGCAGTGCTACAGGGGGGATCGGTGGCTACACCTTC.

The V gene is TRBV5-1, the J gene TRBJ2-5, with D hard to call. V was pared by 5 bases and J by 5 bases, with 10 bases between. CDR3 length: 12 residues. Germline V gene data show CDR1 as SGHRS and CDR2 as YFSETQ. CDR3 residues: CASRAEGETQYF. The CDR3 bases are TGCGCCAGCAGAGCTGAAGGGGAGACCCAGTACTTC.

The chain has TRBV18 and TRBJ1-6, with 8 bases that match TRBD1. The CDR3 consists of 15 residues. Germline lookup yields CDR1 KGHSH and CDR2 LQKENI. Unmatched junction bases numbered 3, after V lost 2 bases and J lost 6 bases. The CDR3 loop is CASSPTGGSNSPLHF. In DNA, the CDR3 is TGTGCCAGCTCACCAACAGGGGGTAGTAATTCACCCCTCCACTTT.

Only one count was recorded for this clone. The chain is built from TRBV28 and TRBJ2-5; 10 nucleotides align to TRBD2. Unmatched junction bases numbered 14, after V lost 6 bases and J lost 4 bases. CDR1 MDHEN and CDR2 SYDVKM come from the germline V gene. The CDR3 spans 17 residues. The CDR3 is CASRVGSGRAGGETQYF. In nucleotides, the CDR3 is TGTGCCAGCAGGGTCGGGAGCGGGAGGGCCGGGGGAGAGACCCAGTACTTC.

The rearrangement uses TRBV6-6 and TRBJ1-1; D call uncertain. From germline, CDR1 is MNHNY and CDR2 SVGAGI (reference sequence). Trimming left V 2 bases short and J 9 bases short, with 7 bases between. There are 11 residues in the CDR3. CDR3 in DNA: TGTGCCAGCAGTTACGACGGACAAGCTTTCTTT. It yields the protein CASSYDGQAFF.

V gene TRBV10-3 combines with J gene TRBJ2-5, with D tentatively TRBD2 (6 bases). V dropped 2 bases and J dropped 2 bases, with 6 bases sitting between them. CDR1 and CDR2 (germline): ENHRY, SYGVKD. This CDR3 comprises 13 residues. DNA for the CDR3: TGTGCCATCAGTGAGGGAGGGCAAGAGACCCAGTACTTC. Its translation is CAISEGGQETQYF.

J is TRBJ1-3 and V is TRBV5-1; 7 nucleotides line up with TRBD1. Germline V CDR1 and CDR2: SGHRS, YFSETQ. V lost 0 bases to trimming and J lost 2 bases; unmatched junction nucleotides: 5. This CDR3 is built from 16 residues. The CDR3 nucleotides are TGCGCCAGCAGCTTGGATCCCGGGACAGCTGGAAACACCATATATTTT. Its translation: CASSLDPGTAGNTIYF.

This clone came up a few times. In DNA, the CDR3 is TGTGCCAGCAGTGAGGCAGGGACCTCTGGGGCCAACGTCCTGACTTTC. The encoded protein is CASSEAGTSGANVLTF. The chain employs TRBV6-4 and TRBJ2-6, with D perhaps assigned TRBD1 or TRBD2 (5 bases each). V shed 3 bases and J shed 0 bases, with 9 bases lying between them. The CDR3 extends over 16 amino acids. CDR1 is MRHNA, CDR2 SNTAGT, per germline.

A remark on this clone: This same CDR3 is encoded by further DNA sequences in the sample. V usage is TRBV6-5 and J usage is TRBJ1-1, with no clear D. Germline lookup yields CDR1 MNHEY and CDR2 SVGAGI. The ends were cut back, 6 bases at V and 1 base at J, with 6 bases in the middle. The CDR3 is made up of 12 amino acids. The CDR3 protein is CASSYANTEAFF. The CDR3 nucleotides are TGTGCCAGCAGCTACGCGAACACTGAAGCTTTCTTT.

The rearrangement joins TRBV25-1 to TRBJ1-6; the D gene is possibly TRBD1 (5 bases). The CDR3 extends over 16 amino acids. With 5 bases removed from V and 5 bases from J, the gap between germline ends came to 16 bases. The germline gives CDR1 MGHDK, CDR2 SYGVNS. The chain's CDR3 is CASSPVGTLDNSPLHF. As DNA, the CDR3 is TGTGCCAGCAGTCCCGTCGGGACTCTGGATAATTCACCCCTCCACTTT.

The genes are TRBV7-2 and TRBJ2-5; TRBD2 matches 7 bases. From germline, CDR1 is SGHTA and CDR2 FQGNSA. CDR3 length: 17 amino acids. The junction had 9 bases not matched to a gene; V was cut back by 1 base and J by 1 base. The CDR3 DNA reads TGTGCCAGCAGCTTAGGAAGGAGCGGCGGGGGCCAAGAGACCCAGTACTTC. The encoded protein is CASSLGRSGGGQETQYF.

The rearrangement links TRBV6-5 to TRBJ2-3; D unresolved. CDR3 length: 13 amino acids. CDR1 is MNHEY and CDR2 is SVGAGI in the germline V gene. Trimming took off 6 bases at V and 3 bases at J, with 10 bases between the two ends. CDR3 DNA: TGTGCCAGCAGGCCTACCCTAACAGATACGCAGTATTTT. It translates to CASRPTLTDTQYF.

This chain links TRBV9 with TRBJ1-1; tentative D call: TRBD1 (6 bases). V gave up 0 bases and J gave up 7 bases, with 13 bases separating them. The CDR3 consists of 14 residues. CDR1 and CDR2 (germline): SGDLS, YYNGEE. The CDR3 is CASSVVGGRGEAFF. CDR3 DNA: TGTGCCAGCAGCGTAGTTGGGGGCCGGGGTGAAGCTTTCTTT.

The chain is built from TRBV5-4 and TRBJ1-1; no clear D gene. The CDR3 loop spans 14 amino acids. Germline V CDR1 and CDR2: SGHNT, YYREEE (reference sequence). Trimming removed 3 bases from V and 2 bases from J, with 11 bases in between. CDR3 sequence reads: CASSWASGNTEAFF. The CDR3 DNA sequence: TGTGCCAGCAGCTGGGCGAGCGGAAACACTGAAGCTTTCTTT.

CDR3 sequence: CASSIPQGRGETQYF. Here the CDR3 DNA reads TGTGCCAGCAGTATACCTCAGGGGAGGGGAGAGACCCAGTACTTC. The chain recombines TRBV28 with TRBJ2-5; D may be TRBD2 (7 bases). There are 15 residues in the CDR3. V gave up 5 bases and J gave up 4 bases, with 17 bases separating them. Germline V gene lookup returns CDR1 MDHEN and CDR2 SYDVKM. The full variable domain, its missing parts supplied by reference TRBV28 and TRBJ2-5, is DVKVTQSSRYLVKRTGEKVFLECVQDMDHENMFWYRQDPGLGLRLIYFSYDVKMKEKGDIPEGYSVSREKKERFSLILESASTNQTSMYLCASSIPQGRGETQYFGPGTRLLVL.

The chain employs TRBV28 and TRBJ2-1, with no clear D. Deletions cut 4 bases from V and 11 bases from J, with 12 bases between. The CDR3 has 12 residues. Germline V gene sequence: CDR1 MDHEN, CDR2 SYDVKM. The CDR3 loop reads CASSSGTSKQFF. The DNA for the CDR3 is TGTGCCAGCAGTTCGGGTACCTCTAAGCAGTTCTTC.

The CDR3 nucleotides are TGTGCCTGCCGAGCGGGGGGCAGCGGCAATGAGCAGTTCTTC. This translates into CACRAGGSGNEQFF. The chain couples TRBV30 to TRBJ2-1; 9 bases are a match to TRBD2. CDR1 and CDR2 (germline): GTSNPN, SVGIG (reference sequence). V was pared by 6 bases and J by 6 bases, with 9 bases of the junction left unmatched. This CDR3 is 14 amino acids long.

The CDR3 region has the DNA TGCAGCGTCCGCCCGGGACACCAGGTCCAGTACTTC. The encoded protein is CSVRPGHQVQYF. V usage is TRBV29-1 and J usage is TRBJ2-5; D may be TRBD1 (6 bases). The V and J ends lost 6 bases and 10 bases respectively, with 18 bases between them. The CDR3 length is 12 residues. CDR1 and CDR2 (germline): SQVTM, ANQGSEA.

The chain has TRBV6-6 and TRBJ2-1; D tentatively fits TRBD1 or TRBD2 (5 bases each). V was cut by 2 bases and J by 12 bases, with 11 bases left in between. The CDR3 loop spans 12 amino acids. CDR1 is MNHNY, CDR2 SVGAGI, per germline (reference sequence). CDR3 bases: TGTGCCAGCAGTTACGGGACCCTGGGGCAGTTCTTC. It specifies CASSYGTLGQFF.

The chain couples TRBV19 to TRBJ2-2; 10 bases are shared with TRBD1. The germline CDR1 and CDR2 sequences are LNHDA and SQIVND (reference sequence). CDR3 length equals 14 residues. The J segment lost 8 bases and the V segment lost 7 bases, leaving 7 bases of the junction unmatched. CDR3 nucleotides: TGTGCCAGTACCACGACAGGGGGCAGTGGGGAGCTGTTTTTT. Amino acid sequence: CASTTTGGSGELFF.

The chain has TRBV11-3 and TRBJ2-3; TRBD2 matches 12 bases. V trimming: 5 bases; J trimming: 1 base; junction bases outside the gene matches: 4. The CDR3 runs 16 residues. Germline V gene data show CDR1 as SGHNT and CDR2 as YENEEA. The CDR3 coding sequence is TGTGCCAGCAGCCCTAGCGGGGGGGTGGGCACAGATACGCAGTATTTT. Protein: CASSPSGGVGTDTQYF. The whole variable domain, remainder taken from reference TRBV11-3 and TRBJ2-3, is EAGVVQSPRYKIIEKKQPVAFWCNPISGHNTLYWYLQNLGQGPELLIRYENEEAVDDSQLPKDRFSAERLKGVDSTLKIQPAELGDSAVYLCASSPSGGVGTDTQYFGPGTRLTVL.

The CDR3 bases are TGTGCCAGCAGCTTGTATACTAGCTCTCAAGAGACCCAGTACTTC. Amino acids: CASSLYTSSQETQYF. J is TRBJ2-5 and V is TRBV5-8; tentatively, D is TRBD2 (6 bases). The V end lost 1 base, the J end lost 2 bases, and 12 bases lay between the germline ends. CDR3 length: 15 amino acids. Germline V lookup: CDR1 SGHTS, CDR2 YDEGEE.